This TCR beta chain was captured in a study of shared T cell receptors in the human thymus. The CDR3 loop spans 15 amino acids. The junction had 6 bases not matched to a gene; V was cut back by 6 bases and J by 2 bases. Germline V CDR1 and CDR2: MDHEN, SYDVKM. Produced via immunoSEQ multiplex PCR; TCRdb's table is partial and in-frame only. The repertoire holds about 400,000 clones, with approximately 95% as singletons. The rearrangement joins TRBV28 to TRBJ2-4, with 8 nucleotides matching TRBD1. Specimen: thymocytes. This TCR came from a human donor. In nucleotides, the CDR3 is TGTGCCAGCAGCTTACGACAGGGGCCCAAAAACATTCAGTACTTC. Its protein product is CASSLRQGPKNIQYF.